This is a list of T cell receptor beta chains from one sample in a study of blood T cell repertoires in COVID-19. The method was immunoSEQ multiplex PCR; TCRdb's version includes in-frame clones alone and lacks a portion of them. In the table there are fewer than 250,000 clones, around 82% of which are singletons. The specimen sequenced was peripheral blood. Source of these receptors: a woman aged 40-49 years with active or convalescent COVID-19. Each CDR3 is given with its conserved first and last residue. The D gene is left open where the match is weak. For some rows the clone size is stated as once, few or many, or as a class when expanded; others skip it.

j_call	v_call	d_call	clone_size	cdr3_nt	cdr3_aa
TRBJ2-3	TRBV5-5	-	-	TGTGCCAGCAGCTCCGTGGGTAGCAGTTATTTCACAGATACGCAGTATTTT	CASSSVGSSYFTDTQYF
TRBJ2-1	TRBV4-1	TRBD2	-	TGCGCCAGCAACCCTAGCGGGAGCTCCTACAATGAGCAGTTCTTC	CASNPSGSSYNEQFF
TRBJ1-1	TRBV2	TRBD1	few	TGTGCCAGCAGCGAGGGGGAAGACAGGGGAGCTTTCTTT	CASSEGEDRGAFF
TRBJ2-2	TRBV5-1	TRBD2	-	TGCGCCAGCAGCTTGGAGCAGCGGGAGAACGGGGAGCTGTTTTTT	CASSLEQRENGELFF
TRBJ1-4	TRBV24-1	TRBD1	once	TGTGCCACCAGTGATTTGAGGTTTACACAGGGGCTCAACATCCCAACTAATGAAAAACTGTTTTTT	CATSDLRFTQGLNIPTNEKLFF
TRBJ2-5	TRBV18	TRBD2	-	TGTGCCAGCTCACTCGGACTAGCGGGGGGACAAAACCAAGAGACCCAGTACTTC	CASSLGLAGGQNQETQYF
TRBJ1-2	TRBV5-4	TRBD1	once	TGTGCCAGCAGCCTGGGGGCAGGGGGACTTAACTATGGCTACACCTTC	CASSLGAGGLNYGYTF
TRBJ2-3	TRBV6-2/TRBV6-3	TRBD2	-	TGTGCCAGCAGTTTCGGACTAGCGGGGAACACAGATACGCAGTATTTT	CASSFGLAGNTDTQYF
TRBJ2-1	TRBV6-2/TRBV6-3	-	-	TGTGCCAGCAGTTACGGCCCCCCCCCGCAGTTCTTC	CASSYGPPPQFF
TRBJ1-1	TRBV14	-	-	TGTGCCAGCAGCCATACCTTAGGACTTTCCTCACTTGAAGCTTTCTTT	CASSHTLGLSSLEAFF
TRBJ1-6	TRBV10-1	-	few	TGCGCCAGCAGCTCCGGGACTGCCAATTCACCCCTCCACTTT	CASSSGTANSPLHF
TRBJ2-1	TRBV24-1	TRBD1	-	TGTGCCACCAGTGATTTGGGACAGGGTGTACGTTACAATGAGCAGTTCTTC	CATSDLGQGVRYNEQFF
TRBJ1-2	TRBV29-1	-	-	TGCAGCGGAGCATATGGCTACACCTTC	CSGAYGYTF
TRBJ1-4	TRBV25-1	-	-	TGTGCCAGCAGTATCCGAGGGTTTGAAAAACTGTTTTTT	CASSIRGFEKLFF
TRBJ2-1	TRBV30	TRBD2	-	TGTGCCTGGGCGGTGCCGGGACTAGCGGTTCATGAGCAGTTCTTC	CAWAVPGLAVHEQFF
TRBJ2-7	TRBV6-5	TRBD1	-	TGTGCCAGCAGCCGACAGGGGCAGGACGAGCAGTACTTC	CASSRQGQDEQYF
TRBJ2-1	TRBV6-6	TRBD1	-	TGTGCCAGTCGGGACAGGGGCGAGAATGAGCAGTTCTTC	CASRDRGENEQFF
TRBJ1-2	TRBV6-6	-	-	TGTGCCAGCAAATCTCCCGGGTACTATGGCTACACCTTC	CASKSPGYYGYTF
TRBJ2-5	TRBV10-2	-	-	TGCGCCAGCAGTGTCCGCGTCCAAGAGACCCAGTACTTC	CASSVRVQETQYF
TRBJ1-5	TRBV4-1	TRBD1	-	TGCGCCAGCAGTCCAGACAGGGGTCGACAGCCCCAGCATTTT	CASSPDRGRQPQHF
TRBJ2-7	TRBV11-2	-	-	TGTGCCAGCAGCTTAGCTACCGCCTACGAGCAGTACTTC	CASSLATAYEQYF
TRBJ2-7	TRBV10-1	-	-	TGCGCCAGCAGTGAGGGGTTTGGGCAGGGCTCCTACGAGCAGTACTTC	CASSEGFGQGSYEQYF
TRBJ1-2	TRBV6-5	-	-	TGTGCCAGCACTCCAGGGGCGGCGGAATGGGGCTACACCTTC	CASTPGAAEWGYTF
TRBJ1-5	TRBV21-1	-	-	TGTGCCAGCAGCCCTCAGGACAGGGGAAGAAGCAATCAGCCCCAGCATTTT	CASSPQDRGRSNQPQHF
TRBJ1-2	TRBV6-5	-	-	TGTGCCAGCAGTTACTCAGGAGGGGCGGGCTATGGCTACACCTTC	CASSYSGGAGYGYTF
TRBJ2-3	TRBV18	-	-	TGTGCCAGCTCACCACCTGACAGATTCACAGATACGCAGTATTTT	CASSPPDRFTDTQYF
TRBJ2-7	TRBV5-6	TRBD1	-	TGTGCCAGCAGCCCTACCGGGACAGGGACCTACGAGCAGTACTTC	CASSPTGTGTYEQYF
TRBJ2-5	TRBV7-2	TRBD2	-	TGTGCCAGCAGCTTAAGGCTAGCGGACCAAGAGACCCAGTACTTC	CASSLRLADQETQYF
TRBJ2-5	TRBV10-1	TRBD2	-	TGCGCCAGCAGTGAGCCCGGGACTAGCGGATCCGAAGAGACCCAGTACTTC	CASSEPGTSGSEETQYF
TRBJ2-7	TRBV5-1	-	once	TGCGCCAGCGGACTCTCCTCCTACGAGCAGTACTTC	CASGLSSYEQYF
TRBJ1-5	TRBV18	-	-	TGTGCCAGCTCACCTGGGGTGGGGCCGAGCAATCAGCCCCAGCATTTT	CASSPGVGPSNQPQHF
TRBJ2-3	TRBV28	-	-	TGTGCCAGCACCCTAGGTCAAGATACGCAGTATTTT	CASTLGQDTQYF
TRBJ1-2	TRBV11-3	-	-	TGTGCCAGCAGCTCCAACACGGGGGGCTACACCTTC	CASSSNTGGYTF
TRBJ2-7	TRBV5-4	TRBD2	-	TGTGCCAGCAGCAGAGGGAGGGAGGACGAGCAGTACTTC	CASSRGREDEQYF
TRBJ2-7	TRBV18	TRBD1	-	TGTGCCAGCTCACCTGACAGGGGGGGAGTCTCCTACGAGCAGTACTTC	CASSPDRGGVSYEQYF
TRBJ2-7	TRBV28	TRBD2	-	TGTGCCAGCAGGGTGCGGGGGGCGGAATCCTACGAGCAGTACTTC	CASRVRGAESYEQYF
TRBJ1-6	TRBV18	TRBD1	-	TGTGCCAGCTCACCACGGGACAGCTATAATTCACCCCTCCACTTT	CASSPRDSYNSPLHF
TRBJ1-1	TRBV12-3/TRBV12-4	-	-	TGTGCCAGCAGTTTACTTTGGGCCACTGAAGCTTTCTTT	CASSLLWATEAFF
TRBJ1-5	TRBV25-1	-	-	TGTGCCAGCAGTGAAGGGGCAGGTTTCGTTCAGCCCCAGCATTTT	CASSEGAGFVQPQHF
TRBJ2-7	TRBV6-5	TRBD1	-	TGTGCCAGCAGTTACCAAGACAGGGGGAGGGACGAGCAGTACTTC	CASSYQDRGRDEQYF
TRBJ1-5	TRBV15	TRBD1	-	TGTGCCACCAGCAAAACAGGGGGCGGCAATCAGCCCCAGCATTTT	CATSKTGGGNQPQHF
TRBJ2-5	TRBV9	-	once	TGTGCCAGCAGCGTAGGTGGCAGTAAACAAGAGACCCAGTACTTC	CASSVGGSKQETQYF
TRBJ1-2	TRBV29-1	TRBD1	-	TGCAGCGTGGGGGACAGACAAACCTCTAACTATGGCTACACCTTC	CSVGDRQTSNYGYTF
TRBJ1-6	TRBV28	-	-	TGTGCCAGCAGTAATAGGGGCCAGGGGTGGGCCCTCCACTTT	CASSNRGQGWALHF
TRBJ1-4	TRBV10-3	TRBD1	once	TGTGCCATCAGTGCTGCGCCGGGGACAGGGAAGGAAAAACTGTTTTTT	CAISAAPGTGKEKLFF
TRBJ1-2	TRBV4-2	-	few	TGTGCCAGCAGCTATCAGGGGCCCCCCTCTTATGGCTACACCTTC	CASSYQGPPSYGYTF
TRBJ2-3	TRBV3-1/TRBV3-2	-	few	TGTGCCAGCAGCCAAACCCTGGGGTCCCCAGGGGTCCCTAGCACAGATACGCAGTATTTT	CASSQTLGSPGVPSTDTQYF
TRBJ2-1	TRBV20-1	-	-	TGCAGTGCTAGTAAGAGGACTACCCCTTACAATGAGCAGTTCTTC	CSASKRTTPYNEQFF
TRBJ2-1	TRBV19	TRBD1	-	TGTGCCAGTAGGATAGACAGGGGTAATGAGCAGTTCTTC	CASRIDRGNEQFF
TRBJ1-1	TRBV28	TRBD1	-	TGTGCCAGCAGTTCCCCAGACAGGGCGAACACTGAAGCTTTCTTT	CASSSPDRANTEAFF
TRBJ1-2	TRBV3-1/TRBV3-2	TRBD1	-	TGTGCCAGCAGTAGGACAGGGAATGGCTACACCTTC	CASSRTGNGYTF
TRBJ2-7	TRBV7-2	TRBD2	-	TGTGCCAGCAGCTTTACTAGCGGGGGGTTTTACGAGCAGTACTTC	CASSFTSGGFYEQYF